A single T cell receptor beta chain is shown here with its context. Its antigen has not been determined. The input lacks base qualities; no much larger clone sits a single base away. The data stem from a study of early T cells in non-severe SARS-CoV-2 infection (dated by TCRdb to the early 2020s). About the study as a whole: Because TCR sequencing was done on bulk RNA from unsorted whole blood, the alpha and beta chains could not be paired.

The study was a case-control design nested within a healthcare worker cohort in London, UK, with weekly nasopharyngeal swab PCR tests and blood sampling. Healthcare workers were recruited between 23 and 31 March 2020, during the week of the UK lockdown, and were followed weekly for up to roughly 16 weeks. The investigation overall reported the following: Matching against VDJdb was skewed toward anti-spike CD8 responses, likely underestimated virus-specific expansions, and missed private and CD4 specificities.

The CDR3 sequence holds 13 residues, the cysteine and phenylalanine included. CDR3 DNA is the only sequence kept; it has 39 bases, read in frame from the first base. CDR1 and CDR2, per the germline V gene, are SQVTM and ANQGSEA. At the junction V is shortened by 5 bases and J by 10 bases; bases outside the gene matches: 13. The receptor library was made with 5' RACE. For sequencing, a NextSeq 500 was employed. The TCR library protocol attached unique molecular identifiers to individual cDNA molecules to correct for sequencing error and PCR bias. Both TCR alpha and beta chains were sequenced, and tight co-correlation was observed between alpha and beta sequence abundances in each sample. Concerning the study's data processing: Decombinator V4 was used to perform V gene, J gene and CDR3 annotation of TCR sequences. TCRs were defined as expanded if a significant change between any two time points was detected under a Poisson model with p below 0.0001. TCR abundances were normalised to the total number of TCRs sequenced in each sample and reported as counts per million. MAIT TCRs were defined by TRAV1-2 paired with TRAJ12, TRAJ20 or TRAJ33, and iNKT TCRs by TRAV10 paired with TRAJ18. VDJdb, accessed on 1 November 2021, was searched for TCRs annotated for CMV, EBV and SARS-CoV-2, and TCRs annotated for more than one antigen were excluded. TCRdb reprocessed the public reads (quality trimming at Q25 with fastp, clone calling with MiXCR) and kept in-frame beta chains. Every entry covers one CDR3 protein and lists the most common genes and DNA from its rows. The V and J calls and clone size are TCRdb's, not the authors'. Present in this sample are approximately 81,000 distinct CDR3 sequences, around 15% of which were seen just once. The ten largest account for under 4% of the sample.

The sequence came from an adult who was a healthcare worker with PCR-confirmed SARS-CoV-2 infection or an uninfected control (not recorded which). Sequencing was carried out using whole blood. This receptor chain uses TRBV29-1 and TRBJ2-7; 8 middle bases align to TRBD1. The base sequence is TGCAGCGTTACAACAGGGGGTGCCGGACTACAGTACTTC. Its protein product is CSVTTGGAGLQYF.